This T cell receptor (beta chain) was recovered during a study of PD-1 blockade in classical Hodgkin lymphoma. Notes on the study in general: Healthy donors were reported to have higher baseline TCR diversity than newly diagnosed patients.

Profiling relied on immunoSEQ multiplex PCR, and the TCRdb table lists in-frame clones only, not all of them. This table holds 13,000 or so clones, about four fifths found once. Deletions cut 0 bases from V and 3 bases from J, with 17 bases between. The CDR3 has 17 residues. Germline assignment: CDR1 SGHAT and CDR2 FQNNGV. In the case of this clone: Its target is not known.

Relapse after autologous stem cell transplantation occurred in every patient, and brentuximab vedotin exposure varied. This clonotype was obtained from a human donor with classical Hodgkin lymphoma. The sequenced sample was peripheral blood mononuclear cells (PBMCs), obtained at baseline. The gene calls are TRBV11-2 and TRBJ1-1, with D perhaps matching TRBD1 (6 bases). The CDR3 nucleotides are TGTGCCAGCAGCTTAGATCAAAAGTACAGGGAGGACACTGAAGCTTTCTTT. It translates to CASSLDQKYREDTEAFF.